The table lists the clone carrying this T cell receptor beta chain with a few counts. This sample is part of a study of T cells in Graves' hyperthyroidism and ophthalmopathy. Subjects aged 18 to 65 presented with newly diagnosed hyperthyroidism of less than 2 months' duration. Amplification yielded TCR beta CDR3 regions, with RNA transcripts as the source. Carried out on the TCR CDR3, a first-round RT-PCR used the HTBI primer set. TCRdb reprocessed the multiplex PCR reads with MiXCR, giving one entry per CDR3 protein. The table shows around 500,000 distinct CDR3 sequences, with 13% to 15% occurring only once. Looked up from germline, CDR1 is LNHDA and CDR2 is SQIVND (reference sequence). After removal of 3 bases from V and 5 bases from J, the junction contained 7 bases not matched to a gene. This CDR3 spans 16 amino acids.

This sequence originates from a woman aged 18-29 years with Graves' hyperthyroidism. Sequencing was performed on blood. V and J are TRBV19 and TRBJ2-5; TRBD2 matches at 12 bases. CDR3 sequence: CASSIGGLAGAETQYF. For the CDR3, the DNA is TGTGCCAGTAGTATTGGGGGACTAGCGGGTGCTGAGACCCAGTACTTC.